The 10 T cell receptor beta chains in this list originate from one sample, sequenced in a study of cytomegalovirus exposure and HLA in healthy donors. The study ran its PCR with 60 Vbeta and 13 Jbeta primers. Sequencing was performed with immunoSEQ multiplex PCR; in TCRdb, only in-frame clones are kept and a portion is missing. Its table lists over 45,000 clones. The sequenced material came from PBMCs. The origin of the receptors is a woman between 18 and 30 years old in good health and CMV-seronegative.

This clone is called medium-sized based on its frequency. V is TRBV5-8 and J is TRBJ2-7, with TRBD1 matching over 10 bases. V shed 3 bases and J 0 bases; nucleotides not matched to a gene: 6. The CDR3 has 16 residues. Germline lookup yields CDR1 SGHTS and CDR2 YDEGEE. The CDR3, as DNA: TGTGCCAGCAGCTCCGGGACAGGGGTCGGCTCCTACGAGCAGTACTTC. It translates to CASSSGTGVGSYEQYF.

This chain uses TRBV28 with TRBJ1-2; D gene ambiguous. This CDR3 spans 14 amino acids. Germline CDR1 is MDHEN and CDR2 is SYDVKM. Deletions cut 7 bases from V and 6 bases from J, with 18 bases between. The CDR3 bases are TGTGCCAGCAAGCTAGCGGGCGGGGTGGATGGCTACACCTTC. Translating it yields CASKLAGGVDGYTF.

The V and J genes are TRBV2 and TRBJ1-5; D is perhaps TRBD1 (5 bases). CDR3 size: 14 residues. The ends were cut back, 6 bases at V and 3 bases at J, with 12 bases in the middle. In germline, CDR1 is SNHLY, CDR2 FYNNEI. The CDR3 protein is CASSQGWYNQPQHF. The CDR3 region has the DNA TGTGCCAGCAGCCAGGGTTGGTACAATCAGCCCCAGCATTTT.

This sequence joins TRBV25-1 and TRBJ1-3, with 8 bases aligning to TRBD1. There are 17 residues in the CDR3. CDR1 is MGHDK, CDR2 SYGVNS, per germline. The V and J ends lost 3 bases and 0 bases, in that order; junction bases with no gene match: 7. The CDR3 nucleotides read TGTGCCAGCAGTGACCCAGGACAGGGCGGCTCTGGAAACACCATATATTTT. Translating gives CASSDPGQGGSGNTIYF. The full variable domain, completed using reference TRBV25-1 and TRBJ1-3, is EADIYQTPRYLVIGTGKKITLECSQTMGHDKMYWYQQDPGMELHLIHYSYGVNSTEKGDLSSESTVSRIRTEHFPLTLESARPSHTSQYLCASSDPGQGGSGNTIYFGEGSWLTVV.

This chain connects TRBV30 to TRBJ2-7; 7 positions match TRBD1. CDR3 length: 15 residues. Germline loops: CDR1 GTSNPN, CDR2 SVGIG (reference sequence). The V and J ends lost 6 bases and 3 bases, in that order; junction bases with no gene match: 14. The CDR3 spells CACLRVLSGGYEQYF. For the CDR3, the DNA is TGTGCCTGCCTCCGGGTGCTATCAGGGGGCTACGAGCAGTACTTC. The variable domain in full, with the rest retrieved from reference TRBV30 and TRBJ2-7, is SQTIHQWPATLVQPVGSPLSLECTVEGTSNPNLYWYRQAAGRGLQLLFYSVGIGQISSEVPQNLSASRPQDRQFILSSKKLLLSDSGFYLCACLRVLSGGYEQYFGPGTRLTVT.

The CDR3 DNA sequence: TGTGCCAGCAGTTACCCCGTGGAGTTGTCTCAGCCCCAGCATTTT. It is translated as CASSYPVELSQPQHF. The chain is built from TRBV6-5 and TRBJ1-5; the D is unclear. The V gene's germline CDR1 is MNHEY and CDR2 SVGAGI. The V end was cut by 2 bases, the J end by 6 bases, with 14 bases between. This CDR3 is built from 15 residues.

This sequence joins TRBV6-6 and TRBJ1-5, with 9 bases lining up with TRBD1. The CDR3 is 13 amino acids. V was clipped by 6 bases and J by 8 bases; unmatched bases: 5. CDR1 is MNHNY and CDR2 is SVGAGI in the germline V gene (reference sequence). The CDR3 DNA reads as TGTGCCAGCAGGGGACAGGGCTTGAAGCCCCAGCATTTT. Its protein is CASRGQGLKPQHF.

The chain has TRBV4-1 and TRBJ1-1; D may be TRBD1 (6 bases). The V and J ends lost 3 bases and 0 bases respectively, with 11 bases between them. The CDR3 sequence is 15 residues long. The V gene's germline CDR1 is MGHRA and CDR2 YSYEKL. The CDR3 DNA follows: TGCGCCAGCAGCCACACTGGACAGTTGAACACTGAAGCTTTCTTT. It is translated as CASSHTGQLNTEAFF.

The rearrangement joins TRBV6-1 to TRBJ1-6, with a tentative D call TRBD1 (5 bases). CDR1 and CDR2 from the germline V gene are MNHNS and SASEGT. This CDR3 has 17 residues. The ends were cut back, 2 bases at V and 14 bases at J, with 25 bases in the middle. Written as DNA, the CDR3 is TGTGCCAGCAGTGAAACGAATTCGGACATCCGTGGGGTGGCCCTCCACTTT. Protein: CASSETNSDIRGVALHF.

The chain couples TRBV6-6 to TRBJ1-1; possibly TRBD1 for D (5 bases). Germline lookup yields CDR1 MNHNY and CDR2 SVGAGI (reference sequence). The V gene lost 5 bases and the J gene lost 0 bases, with 13 bases spanning the gap. CDR3 size: 15 residues. The CDR3 reads CASSPRTPMNTEAFF. CDR3 coding DNA: TGTGCCAGCAGTCCCAGGACACCAATGAACACTGAAGCTTTCTTT.